This T cell receptor beta chain was captured in a study of T cells in Graves' hyperthyroidism and ophthalmopathy. Amplification targeted TCR beta CDR3 regions from RNA transcripts. When the TCR CDR3 underwent first-round RT-PCR, the HTBI primer set was used. TCRdb used MiXCR to reprocess the multiplex PCR reads, holding one entry per CDR3 protein. Here the sample spans 550,000 to 800,000 distinct CDR3 sequences, 15% to 20% being singletons. In patients aged 18 to 65, hyperthyroidism was newly diagnosed, with duration under 2 months. V lost 0 bases and J lost 4, with 16 bases in between. The CDR3 length is 16 residues. Germline V CDR1 and CDR2: LNHNV, YYDKDF (reference sequence). General observations from the study: Before onset, by a median of approximately 6.8 months, the model predicted ophthalmopathy.

This clonotype has a handful of counts. What it binds is not known. The specimen was blood. The sequence derives from a man younger than 35 with Graves' hyperthyroidism. This rearrangement joins TRBV15 to TRBJ2-7; the D gene is possibly TRBD2 (7 bases). The CDR3 sequence is CATSRDYEGGDYEQYF. CDR3 nucleotides: TGTGCCACCAGCAGAGATTACGAGGGGGGGGATTACGAGCAGTACTTC.